This T cell receptor (beta chain) was observed in a study of technical replicates of blood from a handful of donors. Repertoires were generated with immunoSEQ multiplex PCR, while TCRdb's copy carries only in-frame clones and drops some. The data show 55,000 to 65,000 clones, about 96% seen once. Between the trimmed V and J ends, which lost 5 bases and 4 bases, there was a span of 11 bases. Germline CDR1 is LNHDA and CDR2 is SQIVND (reference sequence). The CDR3 contains 13 residues. Material: T cells isolated from PBMCs. This sequence originates from a human donor in good health. The rearrangement uses TRBV19 and TRBJ1-1; no clear D gene. The CDR3 is CASSGSLGTEAFF. The CDR3, as DNA: TGTGCCAGTAGTGGTAGTCTAGGCACTGAAGCTTTCTTT.